One sample yielded the 8 T cell receptor beta chains listed below, sequenced in a study of technical replicates of blood from a few donors. Some clones are missing from TCRdb's copy, which holds only in-frame ones; the method was immunoSEQ multiplex PCR. The sample lists about 66,000 clones; 85% to 95% were seen once. Sample: T cells isolated from PBMCs. All receptors come from a human donor in good health.

This clone was seen only once. The chain carries TRBV13 and TRBJ1-4; possibly TRBD1 for D (5 bases). Germline values: CDR1 PRHDT, CDR2 FYEKMQ (reference sequence). Trimming took 7 bases from V and 6 from J, leaving 12 bases between them. This CDR3 comprises 13 residues. The CDR3 sequence is CASTWGGDEKLFF. For the CDR3, the DNA is TGTGCCAGCACGTGGGGCGGGGATGAAAAACTGTTTTTT.

This sequence joins TRBV9 and TRBJ2-7; 9 bases are a match to TRBD2. This CDR3 comprises 16 residues. V lost 0 bases, J lost 7 bases, and 11 bases stayed unmatched. Germline loops: CDR1 SGDLS, CDR2 YYNGEE. The CDR3 DNA reads TGTGCCAGCAGCGTAGGCTTAGCGGGAGCCTCTTTGGAGCAGTACTTC. Translation: CASSVGLAGASLEQYF.

The V call is TRBV19, the J call TRBJ2-1; TRBD2 might be the D (5 bases). Trimming cost V 3 bases and J 6 bases, with 15 bases left between them. The CDR3 sequence is 15 residues long. CDR1 is LNHDA, CDR2 SQIVND, per germline (reference sequence). CDR3 DNA sequence: TGTGCCAGTAGTATGAGGACTGGCCTGGGCAATGAGCAGTTCTTC. It is translated as CASSMRTGLGNEQFF.

V usage is TRBV27 and J usage is TRBJ2-7; D is perhaps TRBD1 (6 bases). Germline V gene lookup returns CDR1 MNHEY and CDR2 SMNVEV (reference sequence). Trimming shortened V by 5 bases and J by 7 bases, and 12 bases separated the two germline ends. This CDR3 region has 12 residues. CDR3 in amino acids: CASSPQGSEQYF. The CDR3, as DNA: TGTGCCAGCAGTCCACAGGGCAGTGAGCAGTACTTC.

This clone has just a few counts. The chain combines TRBV7-3 with TRBJ1-5; possible D gene TRBD1, 5 bases. CDR3 size: 13 residues. Trimming removed 2 bases at V and 6 bases at J, with 8 bases between. Looked up from germline, CDR1 is SGHTA and CDR2 is FQGTGA. CDR3 amino acids: CASSLGGAQPQHF. CDR3 DNA sequence: TGTGCCAGCAGCTTAGGAGGGGCTCAGCCCCAGCATTTT.

The chain links TRBV10-3 to TRBJ1-4, with 9 bases lining up with TRBD1. The CDR3 spans 14 residues. Trimming cost V 4 bases and J 4 bases; bases outside gene matches: 1. Per germline, CDR1 ENHRY and CDR2 SYGVKD. The CDR3 protein is CAISGDRDNEKLFF. In DNA form, the CDR3 reads TGTGCCATCAGTGGGGACAGGGATAATGAAAAACTGTTTTTT.

The chain recombines TRBV7-2 with TRBJ2-1, with TRBD2 identical over 14 bases. This CDR3 region has 15 residues. The J segment lost 8 bases and the V segment lost 5 bases, leaving 5 bases of the junction unmatched. Germline-derived CDR1 and CDR2 are SGHTA and FQGNSA. The CDR3 region is CASSPETSGRDEQFF. CDR3 DNA sequence: TGTGCCAGCAGCCCGGAGACTAGCGGGAGGGATGAGCAGTTCTTC.

This chain uses TRBV6-1 with TRBJ1-2; D gene uncertain. The CDR3 loop spans 12 amino acids. Per the germline V gene, CDR1 is MNHNS and CDR2 is SASEGT. Trimming cost V 1 base and J 8 bases, with 8 bases left between them. CDR3 protein: CASSEGGKGYTF. The CDR3 DNA follows: TGTGCCAGCAGTGAAGGCGGCAAGGGCTACACCTTC.